This entry lists 24 T cell receptor beta chains sequenced from one sample in a study of control samples from healthy donors and cancer patients. Assay: immunoSEQ multiplex PCR; the TCRdb copy retains only in-frame clones and omits some. The repertoire holds roughly 120,000 clones, roughly 93% seen once, with roughly 2.6% in the top ten. The sample was blood. The receptor set was obtained from a man between 25 and 39 years old in good health.

The rearrangement links TRBV11-2 to TRBJ1-5; maybe TRBD1 (5 bases). The CDR3 spans 12 residues. Looked up from germline, CDR1 is SGHAT and CDR2 is FQNNGV. V was clipped by 6 bases and J by 7 bases, with 10 bases between them. CDR3 coding DNA: TGTGCCAGCAGTCTGGGGGAGCAGCCCCAGCATTTT. It is translated as CASSLGEQPQHF.

The rearrangement uses TRBV7-8 and TRBJ1-3; D unclear. CDR3 length: 13 amino acids. Germline V gene data show CDR1 as SGHVS and CDR2 as FQNEAQ. V was cut by 0 bases and J by 2 bases, with 2 bases left in between. CDR3 bases: TGTGCCAGCAGCTTAGCGGCTGGAAACACCATATATTTT. This sequence encodes CASSLAAGNTIYF.

The rearrangement links TRBV24-1 to TRBJ1-6; TRBD1 aligns across 9 bases. The CDR3 sequence is 15 residues long. Germline V gene sequence: CDR1 KGHDR, CDR2 SFDVKD. Trimming removed 2 bases from V and 7 bases from J; junction bases left unmatched: 2. CDR3 sequence reads: CATSDSGQGNSPLHF. CDR3 nucleotides: TGTGCCACCAGTGATTCGGGACAGGGCAATTCACCCCTCCACTTT.

The chain employs TRBV6-5 and TRBJ1-4, with 11 bases fitting TRBD1. This CDR3 region has 14 residues. The V gene's germline CDR1 is MNHEY and CDR2 SVGAGI. Losses at the gene ends were 8 bases for V and 7 bases for J; bases not matched to a gene: 6. The CDR3, as DNA: TGTGCCAGCGGGACAGGGGGAATGGCTGAAAAACTGTTTTTT. It is translated as CASGTGGMAEKLFF.

The chain links TRBV19 to TRBJ2-1; 7 nucleotides align to TRBD2. CDR1 and CDR2 (germline): LNHDA, SQIVND (reference sequence). The CDR3 consists of 15 residues. The V and J ends lost 2 bases and 8 bases, in that order; junction bases with no gene match: 9. The CDR3 DNA sequence: TGTGCCAGTAGTATATCGATAGCGGGCGGCCATGAGCAGTTCTTC. It encodes CASSISIAGGHEQFF.

The rearrangement uses TRBV5-1 and TRBJ1-2, with TRBD1 matching over 8 bases. Trimming cost V 1 base and J 5 bases; bases outside gene matches: 13. Looked up from germline, CDR1 is SGHRS and CDR2 is YFSETQ. The CDR3 has 17 residues. The CDR3 DNA follows: TGCGCCAGCAGCTTGCCTCCTGGACAGGGACCAACATATGGCTACACCTTC. Amino acids: CASSLPPGQGPTYGYTF. The full variable domain, completed using reference TRBV5-1 and TRBJ1-2, is KAGVTQTPRYLIKTRGQQVTLSCSPISGHRSVSWYQQTPGQGLQFLFEYFSETQRNKGNFPGRFSGRQFSNSRSEMNVSTLELGDSALYLCASSLPPGQGPTYGYTFGSGTRLTVV.

The rearrangement links TRBV13 to TRBJ1-4; D gene ambiguous. The CDR3 is made up of 14 amino acids. Germline CDR1 PRHDT, CDR2 FYEKMQ (reference sequence). Trimming stripped 5 bases from V and 7 bases from J, with 14 bases between. The DNA of the CDR3 is TGTGCCAGCAGCCCCTATACGAAGAGTGAAAAACTGTTTTTT. Protein sequence: CASSPYTKSEKLFF. Full variable domain (rest looked up from reference TRBV13 and TRBJ1-4): AAGVIQSPRHLIKEKRETATLKCYPIPRHDTVYWYQQGPGQDPQFLISFYEKMQSDKGSIPDRFSAQQFSDYHSELNMSSLELGDSALYFCASSPYTKSEKLFFGSGTQLSVL.

The V gene is TRBV5-4, the J gene TRBJ1-1; perhaps TRBD1 as D (5 bases). The CDR3 extends over 13 amino acids. Trimming pared 0 bases from V and 8 bases from J, leaving 11 bases between. Germline loops: CDR1 SGHNT, CDR2 YYREEE (reference sequence). The CDR3 protein is CASSLVLGTEAFF. In nucleotides, the CDR3 is TGTGCCAGCAGCTTGGTGCTCGGGACGGAAGCTTTCTTT.

This sequence joins TRBV24-1 and TRBJ2-3, with a weak D call TRBD2 (6 bases). The germline gives CDR1 KGHDR, CDR2 SFDVKD. The length of the CDR3 is 13 residues. Trimming removed 4 bases at V and 8 bases at J, with 12 bases between. CDR3 region: CATSEPTGGTQYF. The CDR3 coding sequence is TGTGCCACCAGTGAGCCGACCGGGGGTACGCAGTATTTT.

This chain links TRBV7-9 with TRBJ1-1; D is perhaps TRBD1 (6 bases). This CDR3 spans 13 amino acids. Germline V lookup: CDR1 SEHNR, CDR2 FQNEAQ (reference sequence). Trimming shortened V by 5 bases and J by 4 bases, and 11 bases separated the two germline ends. CDR3 sequence reads: CASSPTGGTEAFF. CDR3 coding DNA: TGTGCCAGCAGCCCGACAGGAGGCACTGAAGCTTTCTTT.

CDR3 in amino acids: CASSLKVTYNSPLHF. The CDR3 nucleotides read TGCGCCAGCAGCTTAAAGGTTACCTATAATTCACCCCTCCACTTT. V and J are TRBV5-1 and TRBJ1-6; no firm D call. The CDR3 is 15 residues long. Germline V gene lookup returns CDR1 SGHRS and CDR2 YFSETQ. V gave up 2 bases and J gave up 2 bases, with 8 bases separating them.

The chain carries TRBV28 and TRBJ2-1; D unclear. Germline V gives CDR1 MDHEN, CDR2 SYDVKM. The CDR3 has 10 residues. The V and J ends lost 2 bases and 10 bases respectively, with 3 bases between them. The CDR3 loop is CASSLTEQFF. The DNA for the CDR3 is TGTGCCAGCAGTTTAACGGAGCAGTTCTTC.

This chain joins TRBV5-4 and TRBJ2-5; 7 bases match TRBD1. The CDR3 length is 17 residues. V dropped 0 bases and J dropped 4; count of bases not matched to a gene: 12. The germline V gene has CDR1 SGHNT and CDR2 YYREEE (reference sequence). For the CDR3, the DNA is TGTGCCAGCAGCTTGGCGGCAGGGGGAGCGGAGCGAGAGACCCAGTACTTC. Encoded protein: CASSLAAGGAERETQYF.

V usage is TRBV11-2 and J usage is TRBJ1-5; 10 positions agree with TRBD1. After removal of 6 bases from V and 2 bases from J, the junction contained 4 bases not matched to a gene. Germline V gene lookup returns CDR1 SGHAT and CDR2 FQNNGV. This CDR3 comprises 15 residues. The CDR3 region is CASSRDRGGNQPQHF. The DNA of the CDR3 is TGTGCCAGCAGTCGGGACAGGGGAGGCAATCAGCCCCAGCATTTT.

The chain uses TRBV28 and TRBJ1-1, with D hard to call. Germline-derived CDR1 and CDR2 are MDHEN and SYDVKM. V was cut by 10 bases and J by 4 bases, with 10 bases left in between. The CDR3 is made up of 11 amino acids. CDR3 in amino acids: CAIQEGTEAFF. For the CDR3, the DNA is TGTGCCATCCAAGAGGGCACTGAAGCTTTCTTT.

The V and J genes are TRBV18 and TRBJ1-1; 9 nucleotides agree with TRBD1. With 4 bases clipped from V and 1 base from J, the junction kept 4 bases outside the gene matches. CDR3 length: 15 residues. Germline V gene sequence: CDR1 KGHSH, CDR2 LQKENI. CDR3 loop: CASSQGQGRNTEAFF. The CDR3 coding sequence is TGTGCCAGCTCACAAGGACAGGGGCGGAACACTGAAGCTTTCTTT. The full variable domain, completed using reference TRBV18 and TRBJ1-1, is NAGVMQNPRHLVRRRGQEARLRCSPMKGHSHVYWYRQLPEEGLKFMVYLQKENIIDESGMPKERFSAEFPKEGPSILRIQQVVRGDSAAYFCASSQGQGRNTEAFFGQGTRLTVV.

The chain recombines TRBV7-9 with TRBJ1-4, with 7 bases that match TRBD1. The CDR3 has 14 amino acids. V trimming: 5 bases; J trimming: 8 bases; junction bases outside the gene matches: 8. CDR1 and CDR2 (germline): SEHNR, FQNEAQ (reference sequence). The CDR3 loop reads CASSNGPGGEKLFF. The CDR3 DNA is TGTGCCAGCAGCAATGGACCAGGGGGAGAAAAACTGTTTTTT.

This clone came up once. The chain carries TRBV7-3 and TRBJ2-2, with no clear D. The CDR3 extends over 13 amino acids. Between the trimmed V and J ends, which lost 4 bases and 4 bases, there was a span of 7 bases. Per the germline V gene, CDR1 is SGHTA and CDR2 is FQGTGA. The CDR3 DNA sequence: TGTGCCAGCAGCTCTTCCTCCACCGGGGAGCTGTTTTTT. Its translation: CASSSSSTGELFF.

The rearrangement links TRBV6-5 to TRBJ1-1; D unresolved. CDR1 is MNHEY, CDR2 SVGAGI, per germline. The CDR3 runs 15 residues. V gave up 6 bases and J gave up 5 bases, with 19 bases separating them. The chain's CDR3 is CASRLGRTSGTEAFF. CDR3 bases: TGTGCCAGCAGACTAGGACGGACCTCGGGGACTGAAGCTTTCTTT.

This clone was counted only a few times. Additional DNA sequences in this sample encode the identical CDR3. The genes are TRBV7-9 and TRBJ2-7; D could derive from TRBD1 or TRBD2 (5 bases each). Between the trimmed V and J ends, which lost 5 bases and 5 bases, there was a span of 7 bases. Germline CDR1 reads SEHNR; CDR2 reads FQNEAQ (reference sequence). The length of the CDR3 is 11 residues. The CDR3 loop is CASSLGDEQYF. CDR3 DNA sequence: TGTGCCAGCAGCCTGGGGGACGAGCAGTACTTC. The full variable domain, its missing parts supplied by reference TRBV7-9 and TRBJ2-7, is DTGVSQNPRHKITKRGQNVTFRCDPISEHNRLYWYRQTLGQGPEFLTYFQNEAQLEKSRLLSDRFSAERPKGSFSTLEIQRTEQGDSAMYLCASSLGDEQYFGPGTRLTVT.

This clone has just one count. The genes are TRBV5-6 and TRBJ2-3; no firm D call. Between the trimmed V and J ends, which lost 5 bases and 2 bases, there was a span of 6 bases. Germline lookup yields CDR1 SGHDT and CDR2 YYEEEE. The CDR3 has 12 residues. DNA for the CDR3: TGTGCCAGCAGACAGCTCACAGATACGCAGTATTTT. Translating gives CASRQLTDTQYF.

The chain combines TRBV15 with TRBJ1-1; D may be TRBD1 (5 bases). CDR1 and CDR2 from the germline V gene are LNHNV and YYDKDF (reference sequence). Trimming shortened V by 1 base and J by 6 bases, and 12 bases separated the two germline ends. The CDR3 is 14 residues long. The CDR3 sequence: CATSRVDKRAEAFF. In nucleotides, the CDR3 is TGTGCCACCAGCAGAGTGGACAAGAGGGCTGAAGCTTTCTTT.

This chain uses TRBV12-3 or TRBV12-4 with TRBJ2-3, with unresolved D. There are 12 residues in the CDR3. Trimming took off 4 bases at V and 5 bases at J, with 7 bases between the two ends. The CDR3 sequence is CASSSPLDTQYF. The CDR3 DNA sequence: TGTGCCAGCAGTTCACCACTAGATACGCAGTATTTT.

The chain is built from TRBV27 and TRBJ1-2; D not certain. This CDR3 comprises 13 residues. Germline loops: CDR1 MNHEY, CDR2 SMNVEV (reference sequence). The V end was cut by 6 bases, the J end by 3 bases, with 11 bases between. The CDR3 nucleotides read TGTGCCAGCAGCAGCCCCCCCCACTATGGCTACACCTTC. It specifies CASSSPPHYGYTF.